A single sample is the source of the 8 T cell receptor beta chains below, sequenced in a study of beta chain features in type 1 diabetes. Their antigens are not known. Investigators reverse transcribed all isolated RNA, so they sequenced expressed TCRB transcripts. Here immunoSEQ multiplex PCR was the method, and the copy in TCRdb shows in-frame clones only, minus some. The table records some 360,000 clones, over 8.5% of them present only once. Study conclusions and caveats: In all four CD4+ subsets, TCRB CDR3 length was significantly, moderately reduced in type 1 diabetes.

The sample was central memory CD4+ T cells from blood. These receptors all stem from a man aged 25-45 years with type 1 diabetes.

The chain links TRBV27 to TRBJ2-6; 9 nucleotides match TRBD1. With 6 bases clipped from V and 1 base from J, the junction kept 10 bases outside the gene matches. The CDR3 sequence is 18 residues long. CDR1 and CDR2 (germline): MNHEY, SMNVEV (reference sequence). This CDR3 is CASSRRDRARSGANVLTF. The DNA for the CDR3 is TGTGCCAGCAGCCGCCGGGACAGGGCTCGATCTGGGGCCAACGTCCTGACTTTC.

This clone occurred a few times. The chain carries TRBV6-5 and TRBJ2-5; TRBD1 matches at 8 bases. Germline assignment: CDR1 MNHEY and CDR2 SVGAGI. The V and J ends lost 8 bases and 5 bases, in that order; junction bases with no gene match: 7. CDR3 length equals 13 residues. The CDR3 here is CASAPGQAETQYF. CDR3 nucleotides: TGTGCCAGCGCCCCGGGACAGGCGGAGACCCAGTACTTC.

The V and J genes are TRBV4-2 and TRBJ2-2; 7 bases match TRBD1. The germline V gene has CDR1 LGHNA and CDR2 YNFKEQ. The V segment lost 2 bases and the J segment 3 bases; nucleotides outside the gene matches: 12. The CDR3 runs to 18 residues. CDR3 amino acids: CASSQRRGTVQDTGELFF. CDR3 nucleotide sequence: TGTGCCAGCAGCCAAAGAAGGGGGACAGTACAGGACACCGGGGAGCTGTTTTTT.

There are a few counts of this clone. The chain's CDR3 is CASSLGLSNQPQHF. In DNA form, the CDR3 reads TGTGCCAGCAGCTTAGGGTTAAGCAATCAGCCCCAGCATTTT. The chain recombines TRBV7-2 with TRBJ1-5; D is unclear. This CDR3 spans 14 amino acids. Trimming took off 1 base at V and 1 base at J, with 5 bases between the two ends. Per germline, CDR1 SGHTA and CDR2 FQGNSA.

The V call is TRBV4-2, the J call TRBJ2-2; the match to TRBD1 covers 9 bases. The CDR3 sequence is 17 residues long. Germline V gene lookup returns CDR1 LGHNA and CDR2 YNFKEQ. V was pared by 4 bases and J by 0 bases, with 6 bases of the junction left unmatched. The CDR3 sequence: CASSLDRGNANTGELFF. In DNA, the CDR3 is TGTGCCAGCAGCCTGGACAGGGGAAATGCGAACACCGGGGAGCTGTTTTTT.

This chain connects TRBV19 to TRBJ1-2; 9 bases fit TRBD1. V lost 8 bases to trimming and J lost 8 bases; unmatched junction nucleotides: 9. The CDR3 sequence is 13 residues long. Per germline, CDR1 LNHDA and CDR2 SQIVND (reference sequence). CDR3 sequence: CASEPGQGGGYTF. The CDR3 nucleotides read TGTGCCAGTGAACCGGGACAGGGTGGCGGCTACACCTTC.

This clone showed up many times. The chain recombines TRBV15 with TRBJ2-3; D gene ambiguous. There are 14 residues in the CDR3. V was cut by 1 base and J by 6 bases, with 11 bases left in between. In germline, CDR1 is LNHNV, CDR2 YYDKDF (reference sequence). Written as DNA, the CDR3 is TGTGCCACCAGCAGAGGGTTAGGTTCCGATACGCAGTATTTT. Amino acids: CATSRGLGSDTQYF.

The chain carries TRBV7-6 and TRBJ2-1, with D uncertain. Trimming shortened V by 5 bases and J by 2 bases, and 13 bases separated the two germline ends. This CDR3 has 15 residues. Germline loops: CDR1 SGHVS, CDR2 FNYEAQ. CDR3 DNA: TGTGCCAGCAGCCTGGGGTACGGAGCCTACAATGAGCAGTTCTTC. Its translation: CASSLGYGAYNEQFF.